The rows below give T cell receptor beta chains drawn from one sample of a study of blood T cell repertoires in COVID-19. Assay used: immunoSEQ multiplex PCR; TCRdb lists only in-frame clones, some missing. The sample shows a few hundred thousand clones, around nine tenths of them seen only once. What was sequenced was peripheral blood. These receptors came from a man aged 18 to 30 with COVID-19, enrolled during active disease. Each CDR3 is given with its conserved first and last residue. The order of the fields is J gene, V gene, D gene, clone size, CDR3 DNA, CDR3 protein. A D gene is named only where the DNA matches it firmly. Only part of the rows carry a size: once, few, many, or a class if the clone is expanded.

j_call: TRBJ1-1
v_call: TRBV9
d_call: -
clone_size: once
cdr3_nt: TGTGCCAGCAGCGTAGGACAGGCAACTGAAGCTTTCTTT
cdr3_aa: CASSVGQATEAFF

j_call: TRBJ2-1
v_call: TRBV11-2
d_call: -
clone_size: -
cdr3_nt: TGTGCCAGCAGCCCGAGCTTTACTAATGAGCAGTTCTTC
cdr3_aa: CASSPSFTNEQFF

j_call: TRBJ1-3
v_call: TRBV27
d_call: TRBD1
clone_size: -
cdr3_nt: TGTGCCAGCGCCCCGGGACAGGGGTTAGGAAACACCATATATTTT
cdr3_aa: CASAPGQGLGNTIYF

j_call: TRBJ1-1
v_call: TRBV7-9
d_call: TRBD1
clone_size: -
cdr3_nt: TGTGCCAGCACCCCAGGGGGTTTGGCAGCGAACACTGAAGCTTTCTTT
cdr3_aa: CASTPGGLAANTEAFF

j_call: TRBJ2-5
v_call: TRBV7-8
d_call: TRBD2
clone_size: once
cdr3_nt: TGTGCCAGCAGCCCGGGGACTAGCGGGAGGGCCAATCCAGAGACCCAGTACTTC
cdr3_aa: CASSPGTSGRANPETQYF

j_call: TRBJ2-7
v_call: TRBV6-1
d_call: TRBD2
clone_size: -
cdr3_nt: TGTGCCAGCAGTGAAGCCGGGGGAGGGCTCTACGAGCAGTACTTC
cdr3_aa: CASSEAGGGLYEQYF

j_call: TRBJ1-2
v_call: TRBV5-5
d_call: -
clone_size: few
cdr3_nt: TGTGCCAGCAGCTTGGCTAAGGGGGAGCTCCTTAACTATGGCTACACCTTC
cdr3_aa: CASSLAKGELLNYGYTF

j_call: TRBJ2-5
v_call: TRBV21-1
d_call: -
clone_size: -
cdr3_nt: TGTGCCAGCAGCCAAAAACCCCTCGGAGGGTCACGGGCGGGCGAGACCCAGTACTTC
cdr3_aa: CASSQKPLGGSRAGETQYF

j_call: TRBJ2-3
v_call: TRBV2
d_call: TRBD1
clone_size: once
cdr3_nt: TGTGCCAGCAGACCACAGGGGACGAGCACAGATACGCAGTATTTT
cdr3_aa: CASRPQGTSTDTQYF

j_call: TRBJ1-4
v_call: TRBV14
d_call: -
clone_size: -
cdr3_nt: TGTGCCAGCAGCCAAGATGGTCGCGAACTGTTTTTT
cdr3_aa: CASSQDGRELFF

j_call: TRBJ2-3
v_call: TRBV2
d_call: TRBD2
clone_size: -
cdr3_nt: TGTGCCAGCAGTCCCGGACTAGCGAAAGATACGCAGTATTTT
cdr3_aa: CASSPGLAKDTQYF

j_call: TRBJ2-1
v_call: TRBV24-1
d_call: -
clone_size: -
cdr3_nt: TGTGCCACCAGTGAAGGAGGCACCTCTTACAATGAGCAGTTCTTC
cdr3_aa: CATSEGGTSYNEQFF

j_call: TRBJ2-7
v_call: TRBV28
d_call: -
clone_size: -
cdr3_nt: TGTGCCAGCAGTTCCCGGGTGGGGGGAAGGTACGAGCAGTACTTC
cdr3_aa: CASSSRVGGRYEQYF

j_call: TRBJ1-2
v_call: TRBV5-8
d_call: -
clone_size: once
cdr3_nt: TGTGCCAGCAGTTATGACAGGAACTATGGCTACACCTTC
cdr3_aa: CASSYDRNYGYTF

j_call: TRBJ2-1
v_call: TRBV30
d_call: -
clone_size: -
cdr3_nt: TGTGCCTGGAGTGTTCTAGCGTGGAATGAGCAGTTCTTC
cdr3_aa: CAWSVLAWNEQFF

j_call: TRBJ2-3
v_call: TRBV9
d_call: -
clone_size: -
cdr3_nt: TGTGCCAGCAGCGGTACGGACAGTCCAGATACGCAGTATTTT
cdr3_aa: CASSGTDSPDTQYF

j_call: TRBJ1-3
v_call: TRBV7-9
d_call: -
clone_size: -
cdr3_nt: TGTGCCAGCACCGACACGGCCGGGGTAACTGGAAACACCATATATTTT
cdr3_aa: CASTDTAGVTGNTIYF

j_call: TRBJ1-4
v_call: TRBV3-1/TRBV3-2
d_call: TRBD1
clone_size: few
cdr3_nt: TGTGCCAGCAGCCAGCAGGGGGCCGGCGAAAAACTGTTTTTT
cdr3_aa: CASSQQGAGEKLFF

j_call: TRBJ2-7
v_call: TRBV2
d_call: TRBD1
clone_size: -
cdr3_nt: TGTGCCAGCAGCCAACCGGGGACAGGGGGCTACGAGCAGTACTTC
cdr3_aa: CASSQPGTGGYEQYF

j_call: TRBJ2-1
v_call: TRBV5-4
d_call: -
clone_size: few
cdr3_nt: TGTGTGGCTTTAAGCTACAATGAGCAGTTCTTC
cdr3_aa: CVALSYNEQFF

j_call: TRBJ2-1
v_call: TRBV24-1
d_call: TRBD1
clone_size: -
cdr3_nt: TGTGCCACCAGTGACCCGGGACAGGGAGGCAATGAGCAGTTCTTC
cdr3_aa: CATSDPGQGGNEQFF

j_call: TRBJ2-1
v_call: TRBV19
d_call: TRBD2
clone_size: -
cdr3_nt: TGTGCCAGTAGGCTAGCGGGAATAGGCAATGAGCAGTTCTTC
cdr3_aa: CASRLAGIGNEQFF

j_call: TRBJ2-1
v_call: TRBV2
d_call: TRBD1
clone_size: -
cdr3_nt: TGTGCCAGCAGGGACAGGGCGTTGGACAATGAGCAGTTCTTC
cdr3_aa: CASRDRALDNEQFF

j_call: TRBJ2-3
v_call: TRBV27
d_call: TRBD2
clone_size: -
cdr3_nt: TGTGCCAGCAGTTCGCTAGCGGGAGTATCACGTACGCAGTATTTT
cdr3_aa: CASSSLAGVSRTQYF

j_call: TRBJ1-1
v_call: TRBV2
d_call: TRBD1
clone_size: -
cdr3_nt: TGTGCCAGCAGTTTTCTCCAGGGGGCTGAAGCTTTCTTT
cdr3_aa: CASSFLQGAEAFF

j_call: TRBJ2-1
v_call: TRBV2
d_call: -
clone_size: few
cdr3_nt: TGTGCCAGCAGTGAATGGCAGGGAAGGCAGTTCTTC
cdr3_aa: CASSEWQGRQFF

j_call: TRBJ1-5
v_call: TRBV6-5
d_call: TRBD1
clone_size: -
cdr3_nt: TGTGCCAGCAGCCTCCGGGACAGGCCGCAACAGCCCCAGCATTTT
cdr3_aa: CASSLRDRPQQPQHF

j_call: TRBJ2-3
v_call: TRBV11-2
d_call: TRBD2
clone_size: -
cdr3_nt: TGTGCCAGCAGCTCCCGGATCAGCGGGGGGGCAGCTGGCGATACGCAGTATTTT
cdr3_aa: CASSSRISGGAAGDTQYF

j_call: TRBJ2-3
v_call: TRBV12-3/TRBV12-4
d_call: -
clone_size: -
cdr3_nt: TGTGCCAGCAGCGACCCCGGGGATACGCAGTATTTT
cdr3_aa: CASSDPGDTQYF

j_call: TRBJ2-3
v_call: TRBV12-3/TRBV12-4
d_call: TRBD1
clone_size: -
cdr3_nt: TGTGCCAGCAGGGAGACAGGGGCCGGGACGCAGTATTTT
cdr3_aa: CASRETGAGTQYF

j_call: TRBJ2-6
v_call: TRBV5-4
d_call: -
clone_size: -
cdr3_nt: TGTGCCAGCAGCTTGAGTCAGACAGGTGGGGCCAACGTCCTGACTTTC
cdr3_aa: CASSLSQTGGANVLTF

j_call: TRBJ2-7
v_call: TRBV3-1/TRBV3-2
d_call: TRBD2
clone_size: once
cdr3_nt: TGTGCCAGTGGGGCTAGCGGGAGCTACGAGCAGTACTTC
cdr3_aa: CASGASGSYEQYF

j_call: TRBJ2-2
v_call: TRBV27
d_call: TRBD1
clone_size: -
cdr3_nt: TGTGCCAGCAGTCGGGACAGGGGGCTGACCGGGGAGCTGTTTTTT
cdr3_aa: CASSRDRGLTGELFF

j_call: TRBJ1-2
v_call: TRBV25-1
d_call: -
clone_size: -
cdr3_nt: TGTGCCACCGGTGGGGGGGGTGGTGGCTACACCTTC
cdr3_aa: CATGGGGGGYTF

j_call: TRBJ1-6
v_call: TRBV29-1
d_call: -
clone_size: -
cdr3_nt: TGCAGCGTTGAGTTCGGTAGGGGATCACCCCTCCACTTT
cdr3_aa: CSVEFGRGSPLHF

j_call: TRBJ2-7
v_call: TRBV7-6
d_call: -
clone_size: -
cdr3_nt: TGTGCCAGCAGCTTAGATGGTTCCGGGTACGAGCAGTACTTC
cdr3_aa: CASSLDGSGYEQYF

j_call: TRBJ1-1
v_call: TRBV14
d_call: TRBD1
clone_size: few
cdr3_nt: TGTGCCAGCAGCCAAGGGGTGGGACAGAAAGGGACTGAAGCTTTCTTT
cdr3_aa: CASSQGVGQKGTEAFF

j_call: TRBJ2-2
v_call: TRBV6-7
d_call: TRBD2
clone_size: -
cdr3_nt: TGTGCCAGCAGTTATAGCGGGGGGCCACCCGGGGAGCTGTTTTTT
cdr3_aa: CASSYSGGPPGELFF